This entry features one T cell receptor beta chain sequence. Its antigen remains unidentified. No clone much larger than this one lies a single base away; base qualities are absent. The CDR3 covers 14 residues, taking in both the cysteine and the phenylalanine. The sequence is cut down to CDR3 DNA, 42 bases in frame from base 1. Trimming removed 1 base from V and 13 bases from J, leaving 17 bases between the germline ends. Taken from the germline V gene (reference sequence), the CDR1 and CDR2 loops are LNHDA and SQIVND. The record originates from a study of T cells in localized non-small cell lung cancer (dated by TCRdb to the early 2020s). Background for the entire study: T cell repertoires of 236 early-stage NSCLC patients were analyzed, with tumors being compared against uninvolved tumor-adjacent lungs. Of the NSCLC patients, about 130 were male and 85 to 110 were female, and the mean age was approximately 66 years. All 250 or so NSCLC patients in the cohort were treatment-naive and had localized lung tumors that were resected. Study-level results and caveats: Uninvolved tumor-adjacent lung showed the highest T cell clonality, higher than tumor, which suggests more focused antigenic responses in the adjacent lung. Longer overall survival was associated with higher blood T cell density, whereas shorter survival was associated with higher adjacent-lung clonality. A median of about 50 of the top 100 tumor clones turned up in the paired uninvolved adjacent lung, and under 30 of those clones also ranked among the top 100 of that same adjacent lung. Since the design was exploratory, TCR variables were selected using unadjusted p-values with no false-discovery rate correction. Because multi-region tumor sequencing was not performed, intratumor heterogeneity could not be ruled out.

The immunoSEQ Assay was used to sequence TCR beta CDR3 regions from DNA. Under the source paper's analysis protocol: To compute T cell density, TCR beta template counts were normalized to usable DNA, which was estimated by amplifying housekeeping genes. Using the preseqR package, richness was estimated by extrapolating to 120,000 templates for tissue samples and 400,000 templates for PBMC samples. Clonality was defined by subtracting Pielou's evenness from one. Tissue-enriched TCRs were identified by differential abundance testing using productive amino-acid clonotypes, minimum total count 5 and alpha 0.1. The Jaccard Index and the Morisita Overlap Index were used to measure repertoire overlap between compartments. GLIPH grouped TCR beta CDR3s together with public tetramer-defined viral CDR3s, and a viral motif had to include at least three viral sequences and show V-gene enrichment. The immuneACCESS repertoire file appears here via TCRdb, limited to in-frame rearrangements. These files lack a portion of the clones; in checked studies, under half of the deficit traces to unresolved V genes, and the cause of the others is not known. That table furnishes V, J and clone size, whereas the DNA furnished D and trimming. This sample has tens of thousands of clones in its table, and around 83% of those were observed once. The leading ten clones occupy almost 8% of the sample.

At diagnosis, tumor, uninvolved tumor-adjacent lung and peripheral blood were collected and then preserved as a mix of FFPE and fresh-frozen material. For TCR repertoire profiling, blood samples were analyzed in the form of peripheral blood mononuclear cells. Sequenced here: PBMCs, sampled before any cancer treatment. This receptor was taken from a man aged 40-75 years with stage II lung adenocarcinoma. The V gene is TRBV19 and the J gene is TRBJ1-5, and possibly TRBD1, on 6 matching bases. The nucleotides are TGTGCCAGTAGTATAGCAATAGGGGGGAGTGCTCAGCATTTT. Translated, it gives CASSIAIGGSAQHF.